The following is a T cell receptor beta chain sequence with its context. V was shortened by 7 bases and J by 6 bases, with 9 bases between the two germline ends. The CDR3 extends over 11 amino acids. Germline loops: CDR1 SNHLY, CDR2 FYNNEI. This specimen belongs to a study of PD-1 and CTLA-4 blockade in melanoma. Sequencing used immunoSEQ multiplex PCR; TCRdb keeps in-frame clones, though not all of them. The profile shows 25,000 to 35,000 clones, more than 85% of them singletons. The receptor comes from a human donor with melanoma. Sequencing used CD8+ T cells from peripheral blood, obtained from a patient given anti-PD-1 treatment. V usage is TRBV2 and J usage is TRBJ1-2, with D unresolved. CDR3 sequence (DNA): TGTGCCAGCAATGGTGGGAATGGCTACACCTTC. It yields the protein CASNGGNGYTF.